These 28 T cell receptor beta chains were sequenced from one sample in a study of response to subunit inactivated influenza vaccine. TCRdb itself ran the RT-PCR reads through MiXCR, one entry per CDR3 protein. The sample lists about 500,000 distinct CDR3 sequences, approximately 15% occurring once. The sample consisted of CD4+ T cells sorted from PBMCs, taken around 25 months after vaccination. These receptor sequences come from a man in his fifties or sixties who received an inactivated influenza vaccine.

This clonotype came up a few times. The chain is built from TRBV7-9 and TRBJ2-1, with 7 bases that match TRBD2. Trimming took 6 bases from V and 8 from J; bases not matched to a gene: 13. The CDR3 has 15 amino acids. Germline values: CDR1 SEHNR, CDR2 FQNEAQ (reference sequence). The CDR3 DNA is TGTGCCAGCAGAGCCGGGACTACCAAAATCCATGAGCAGTTCTTC. This sequence encodes CASRAGTTKIHEQFF. Full variable domain (missing parts from reference TRBV7-9 and TRBJ2-1): DTGVSQNPRHKITKRGQNVTFRCDPISEHNRLYWYRQTLGQGPEFLTYFQNEAQLEKSRLLSDRFSAERPKGSFSTLEIQRTEQGDSAMYLCASRAGTTKIHEQFFGPGTRLTVL.

This clonotype was picked up many times. This chain links TRBV4-3 with TRBJ2-1; the match to TRBD2 covers 10 bases. The trim removed 2 bases at V and 5 bases at J, leaving 0 bases unmatched. Germline CDR1 LGHNA, CDR2 YSLEER. The CDR3 length is 14 residues. CDR3 nucleotide sequence: TGCGCCAGCAGCCAACTAGCGGGGGACAATGAGCAGTTCTTC. Translation: CASSQLAGDNEQFF.

This clonotype occurred a few times. The chain combines TRBV7-9 with TRBJ2-5; possibly TRBD1 for D (5 bases). V was pared by 6 bases and J by 2 bases, with 16 bases between. Germline V gene lookup returns CDR1 SEHNR and CDR2 FQNEAQ (reference sequence). The CDR3 has 15 amino acids. CDR3 sequence: CASRFSRGHQETQYF. The CDR3 DNA is TGTGCCAGCAGGTTCTCACGAGGACATCAAGAGACCCAGTACTTC.

This clonotype came up a few times. The chain carries TRBV20-1 and TRBJ2-3, with a weak D call TRBD2 (5 bases). CDR3 size: 14 residues. Looked up from germline, CDR1 is DFQATT and CDR2 is SNEGSKA (reference sequence). V dropped 4 bases and J dropped 4 bases, with 15 bases sitting between them. CDR3 bases: TGCAGTGCTACGGGATTGGAGGTGCCAGATACGCAGTATTTT. It specifies CSATGLEVPDTQYF.

This rearrangement joins TRBV12-3 or TRBV12-4 to TRBJ2-1, with 10 positions matching TRBD2. V dropped 3 bases and J dropped 9; count of bases not matched to a gene: 8. CDR3 length equals 15 residues. The CDR3: CASSFSGGAFGEQFF. In DNA form, the CDR3 reads TGTGCCAGCAGTTTCAGCGGGGGGGCCTTCGGTGAGCAGTTCTTC.

This clonotype appeared a few times. The rearrangement joins TRBV4-3 to TRBJ2-7; 9 bases are shared with TRBD1. Germline trimming cut 0 bases from V and 1 base from J; bases unmatched to any gene: 4. CDR1 is LGHNA, CDR2 YSLEER, per germline. The CDR3 contains 16 residues. The CDR3 nucleotides read TGCGCCAGCAGCCAAGATGTAGGGACAGGGTCCTACGAGCAGTACTTC. Translation: CASSQDVGTGSYEQYF.

The V call is TRBV12-3 or TRBV12-4, the J call TRBJ2-2; D remains unclear. The CDR3 is made up of 14 amino acids. Trimming removed 11 bases from V and 0 bases from J, with 13 bases in between. CDR3 DNA sequence: TGTGCCCGCATGTCGGTAGCGAACACCGGGGAGCTGTTTTTT. This encodes CARMSVANTGELFF.

This clonotype was observed many times. The chain combines TRBV7-2 with TRBJ2-3; D uncertain. CDR1 is SGHTA and CDR2 is FQGNSA in the germline V gene. This CDR3 is built from 12 residues. V was pared by 3 bases and J by 3 bases, with 4 bases between. The chain's CDR3 is CASSLGTDTQYF. In nucleotides, the CDR3 is TGTGCCAGCAGCTTGGGAACAGATACGCAGTATTTT.

This clonotype showed up just a few times. CDR3 in amino acids: CASSLVPGGRLSFF. The CDR3 DNA reads TGTGCCAGCAGTTTAGTCCCTGGGGGTCGATTGTCGTTCTTC. The chain has TRBV12-3 or TRBV12-4 and TRBJ2-1, with D possibly being TRBD1 or TRBD2 (5 bases each). CDR3 length: 14 amino acids. V was shortened by 1 base and J by 15 bases, with 19 bases between the two germline ends.

This clonotype has at least ten counts. This rearrangement joins TRBV28 to TRBJ2-3; D is unresolved. The V gene lost 5 bases and the J gene lost 6 bases, with 9 bases spanning the gap. Germline-derived CDR1 and CDR2 are MDHEN and SYDVKM. This CDR3 contains 12 residues. CDR3 in DNA: TGTGCCAGCAGTACGCTCGGGGATACGCAGTATTTT. Amino acids: CASSTLGDTQYF.

The genes are TRBV4-3 and TRBJ2-1, with D unresolved. There are 12 residues in the CDR3. Germline assignment: CDR1 LGHNA and CDR2 YSLEER. Trimming removed 0 bases from V and 14 bases from J, with 11 bases in between. The CDR3: CASSQDRLVKFF. CDR3 DNA sequence: TGCGCCAGCAGCCAAGATCGCCTAGTCAAGTTCTTC.

This clonotype has ten or more counts. The genes are TRBV5-1 and TRBJ2-3, with TRBD2 as a possible D gene (6 bases). The CDR3 runs 15 residues. Trimming shortened V by 2 bases and J by 5 bases, and 15 bases separated the two germline ends. The germline gives CDR1 SGHRS, CDR2 YFSETQ. This chain's CDR3 is CASSFTGVGGDTQYF. The CDR3 DNA reads TGCGCCAGCAGCTTTACGGGAGTAGGAGGAGATACGCAGTATTTT.

The rearrangement joins TRBV28 to TRBJ2-1, with D maybe TRBD2 (5 bases). The CDR3 spans 19 residues. V was clipped by 2 bases and J by 3 bases, with 23 bases between them. Germline CDR1 is MDHEN and CDR2 is SYDVKM. The CDR3 DNA follows: TGTGCCAGCAGTTTACCCCCCCCCGGGAAAGGTAAGGTCTACAATGAGCAGTTCTTC. Translating gives CASSLPPPGKGKVYNEQFF.

Comments on this clonotype: Compared with germline, one end of the junction differs, possibly owing to a read error. CDR3 in amino acids: CSAYSGRSQESQYF. CDR3 sequence (DNA): TGCAGTGCTTATAGCGGGAGGAGCCAAGAGAGCCAGTACTTC. The chain couples TRBV20-1 to TRBJ2-5, with 10 nucleotides matching TRBD2. Germline values: CDR1 DFQATT, CDR2 SNEGSKA (reference sequence). The CDR3 contains 14 residues.

At least ten counts were recorded for this clonotype. The chain recombines TRBV5-1 with TRBJ2-3, with 9 bases lining up with TRBD1. Trimming removed 4 bases from V and 4 bases from J; junction bases left unmatched: 7. Germline loops: CDR1 SGHRS, CDR2 YFSETQ. The CDR3 is made up of 15 amino acids. CDR3 amino acids: CASSLQGQGPDTQYF. The CDR3 bases are TGCGCCAGCAGCCTACAGGGACAGGGCCCAGATACGCAGTATTTT.

This clonotype was observed at least ten times. The chain joins TRBV24-1 to TRBJ2-1; no definite D call. The V gene lost 0 bases and the J gene lost 8 bases, with 7 bases spanning the gap. Germline loops: CDR1 KGHDR, CDR2 SFDVKD. The CDR3 is 13 amino acids. DNA for the CDR3: TGTGCCACCAGTGATTTGTCTTATTATGAGCAGTTCTTC. Translation: CATSDLSYYEQFF.

In this sample, this clonotype turned up a few times. CDR3 residues: CASSVVGGGRAVEQYF. CDR3 nucleotides: TGCGCCAGCAGTGTGGTTGGGGGCGGGAGAGCGGTCGAGCAGTACTTC. This rearrangement joins TRBV10-2 to TRBJ2-7, with D tentatively TRBD2 (7 bases). This CDR3 region has 16 residues. Per germline, CDR1 WSHSY and CDR2 SAAADI. Trimming shortened V by 4 bases and J by 6 bases, and 22 bases separated the two germline ends.

The chain links TRBV5-1 to TRBJ2-7; TRBD2 agrees at 10 bases. V lost 4 bases to trimming and J lost 1 base; unmatched junction nucleotides: 8. The germline V gene encodes CDR1 SGHRS and CDR2 YFSETQ. This CDR3 has 16 amino acids. CDR3 loop: CASSLTSGGGSYEQYF. In DNA form, the CDR3 reads TGCGCCAGCAGCCTCACGAGCGGGGGGGGATCCTACGAGCAGTACTTC.

This clonotype was picked up a small number of times. The chain combines TRBV5-1 with TRBJ2-1; TRBD2 might be the D (6 bases). V was clipped by 3 bases and J by 8 bases, with 12 bases between them. This CDR3 has 13 residues. CDR1 is SGHRS and CDR2 is YFSETQ in the germline V gene. Here the CDR3 DNA reads TGCGCCAGCAGCTCCGGGACTGACGATGAGCAGTTCTTC. Amino acid sequence: CASSSGTDDEQFF. The whole variable domain, filled in from reference TRBV5-1 and TRBJ2-1, reads KAGVTQTPRYLIKTRGQQVTLSCSPISGHRSVSWYQQTPGQGLQFLFEYFSETQRNKGNFPGRFSGRQFSNSRSEMNVSTLELGDSALYLCASSSGTDDEQFFGPGTRLTVL.

This clonotype was seen only a few times. The rearrangement joins TRBV5-8 to TRBJ1-4, with unresolved D. The CDR3 has 15 residues. V lost 4 bases and J lost 8, with 18 bases in between. The germline V gene has CDR1 SGHTS and CDR2 YDEGEE. The CDR3 DNA reads as TGTGCCAGCAGCCCTCAAGTAGGGTTTGGGGAAAAACTGTTTTTT. It is translated as CASSPQVGFGEKLFF.

The sample holds many counts of this clonotype. The V and J genes are TRBV28 and TRBJ2-5; D remains unclear. The germline V gene encodes CDR1 MDHEN and CDR2 SYDVKM. Trimming took off 3 bases at V and 7 bases at J, with 6 bases between the two ends. This CDR3 region has 11 residues. The CDR3 bases are TGTGCCAGCAGTTTCTTCGGGACCCAGTACTTC. It yields the protein CASSFFGTQYF.

This chain connects TRBV7-2 to TRBJ2-1; D gene unclear. The CDR3 length is 12 residues. Trimming pared 7 bases from V and 3 bases from J, leaving 7 bases between. The germline gives CDR1 SGHTA, CDR2 FQGNSA. The CDR3 reads CASILNYNEQFF. The CDR3 nucleotides are TGTGCCAGCATACTAAACTACAATGAGCAGTTCTTC.

This chain links TRBV20-1 with TRBJ2-2; 9 positions agree with TRBD1. J gave up 5 bases and V 5 bases, and 6 bases lay outside the gene matches. Germline V CDR1 and CDR2: DFQATT, SNEGSKA (reference sequence). This CDR3 has 14 amino acids. The CDR3: CSAYRGPRTGELFF. The CDR3 DNA follows: TGCAGTGCTTACAGGGGGCCCAGGACCGGGGAGCTGTTTTTT.

This sequence joins TRBV5-6 and TRBJ2-7; D remains unclear. Per germline, CDR1 SGHDT and CDR2 YYEEEE. Trimming cost V 5 bases and J 2 bases, with 14 bases left between them. This CDR3 is 14 amino acids long. CDR3 in DNA: TGTGCCAGCAGTACCTGGGATTTTGCCTACGAGCAGTACTTC. Its protein is CASSTWDFAYEQYF.

The chain links TRBV20-1 to TRBJ2-3; TRBD2 is a possible D gene (5 bases). Germline V gene lookup returns CDR1 DFQATT and CDR2 SNEGSKA (reference sequence). The V end was cut by 2 bases, the J end by 5 bases, with 11 bases between. The CDR3 runs to 13 residues. The CDR3 DNA reads TGCAGTGCTAGAAGAACTAGTGTAGATACGCAGTATTTT. It translates to CSARRTSVDTQYF.

This clonotype was picked up many times. The chain employs TRBV4-3 and TRBJ2-3; D is ambiguous. V was cut by 4 bases and J by 0 bases, with 8 bases left in between. CDR1 and CDR2 (germline): LGHNA, YSLEER. The CDR3 is 14 residues long. The CDR3 protein is CASSPEVSTDTQYF. CDR3 nucleotide sequence: TGCGCCAGCAGCCCAGAAGTTAGCACAGATACGCAGTATTTT.

There are a few counts of this clonotype. The chain is built from TRBV6-2 or TRBV6-3 and TRBJ2-3; perhaps TRBD2 as D (5 bases). CDR3 length: 16 residues. V was shortened by 8 bases and J by 5 bases, with 23 bases between the two germline ends. The germline V gene encodes CDR1 MNHEY and CDR2 SVGEGT. CDR3 protein: CASLRGRAPVEDTQYF. The CDR3 region has the DNA TGTGCCAGCCTTCGGGGAAGAGCCCCCGTTGAAGATACGCAGTATTTT.

This rearrangement joins TRBV9 to TRBJ1-2; TRBD1 agrees at 7 bases. In germline, CDR1 is SGDLS, CDR2 YYNGEE. The junction had 7 bases not matched to a gene; V was cut back by 3 bases and J by 8 bases. The length of the CDR3 is 13 residues. CDR3: CASSATTGNGYTF. DNA of the CDR3: TGTGCCAGCAGCGCCACGACAGGGAACGGCTACACCTTC.